The clone carrying this T cell receptor (beta chain) was counted at least ten times. Antigen: not known. Clones were read by immunoSEQ multiplex PCR, and TCRdb kept only the in-frame ones, dropping some. The data hold some 120,000 clones, with approximately 90% observed a single time. The source of the sample is a study of PD-L1 blockade in urothelial cancer. Study summary: Patients initiated atezolizumab in the mid-2010s at 1,200 mg intravenously every 3 weeks. Enrolled patients had been treated previously with 0 to 3 chemotherapy regimens. It was at 3 weeks (second dose) and 6 weeks after treatment start that blood was analyzed.

The germline gives CDR1 KGHSH, CDR2 LQKENI. V lost 3 bases, J lost 4 bases, and 11 bases stayed unmatched. This CDR3 comprises 16 residues. Time point noted: peripheral blood 6 weeks after treatment start. Study-wide results and caveats: Durable benefit was linked to greater 3-week expansion of tumor-associated blood clones.

The chain recombines TRBV18 with TRBJ1-2; 7 bases match TRBD1. The specimen comprised PBMCs, sampled around atezolizumab (anti-PD-L1) treatment. This sequence originates from a man in his 60s with urothelial cancer. In nucleotides, the CDR3 is TGTGCCAGCTCACCCACACCCGGGACAGCAACCTATGGCTACACCTTC. Protein: CASSPTPGTATYGYTF.